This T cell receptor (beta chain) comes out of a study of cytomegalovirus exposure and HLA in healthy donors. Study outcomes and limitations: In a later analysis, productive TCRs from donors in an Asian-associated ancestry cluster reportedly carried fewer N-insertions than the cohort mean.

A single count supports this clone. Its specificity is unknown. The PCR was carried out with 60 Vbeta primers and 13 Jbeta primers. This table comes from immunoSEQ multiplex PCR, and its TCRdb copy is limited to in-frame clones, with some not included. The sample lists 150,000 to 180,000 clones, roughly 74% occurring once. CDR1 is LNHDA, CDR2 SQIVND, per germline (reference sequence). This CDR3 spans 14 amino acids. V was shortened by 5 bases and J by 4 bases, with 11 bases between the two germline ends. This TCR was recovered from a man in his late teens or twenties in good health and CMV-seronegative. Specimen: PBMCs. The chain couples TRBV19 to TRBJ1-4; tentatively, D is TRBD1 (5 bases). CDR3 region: CASSYGGSNEKLFF. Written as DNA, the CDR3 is TGTGCCAGTAGTTACGGGGGGAGTAATGAAAAACTGTTTTTT.